The rows below give T cell receptor beta chains drawn from one sample of a study of shared clonotypes between healthy human individuals. TCRdb keeps only in-frame clones here, not all; method: immunoSEQ multiplex PCR. The repertoire holds about 2.5 million clones, with roughly 92% as singletons. Sequenced sample: naive CD4+ T cells from PBMCs. These TCRs come from a man aged 18 to 35 in good health. Some clones in this sample may be carry-over from other donors' samples. Each CDR3 is given with its conserved first and last residue. Fields, in order: J gene, V gene, CDR3 protein.

TRBJ1-1 TRBV29-1 CSVDRLMNTEAFF
TRBJ2-3 TRBV4-3 CASSQVDSGKTQYF
TRBJ1-1 TRBV5-1 CASSLDRNTEAFF
TRBJ2-5 TRBV5-5 CASSFFLAGEETQYF
TRBJ2-3 TRBV5-1 CASAGQGTDTQYF
TRBJ1-5 TRBV6-1 CASRKTGVHQPQHF
TRBJ1-4 TRBV4-1 CASSQNKDRVNEKLLF
TRBJ2-1 TRBV21-1 CASSKRWTASGNEQFF
TRBJ1-1 TRBV2 CASSESRGGIIEAFF
TRBJ2-3 TRBV29-1 CSVCPDFSTDTQYF
TRBJ2-5 TRBV7-9 CASRLGGQQETQYF
TRBJ2-3 TRBV7-7 CASSLSSGGGTQYF
TRBJ2-5 TRBV12-5 CASGQQAGGEETQYF
TRBJ2-1 TRBV6-5 CASSYGLSQFF
TRBJ2-1 TRBV5-1 CASSPVSRLYNEQFF
TRBJ2-3 TRBV4-3 CASSQVEGSRSDTQYF
TRBJ1-5 TRBV19 CASSQLAGTVNQPQHF
TRBJ1-1 TRBV9 CASSVLEGTEAFF
TRBJ1-2 TRBV5-4 CASSWGGQGLGNYGYTF
TRBJ2-1 TRBV9 CASSVQLADYNEQFF
TRBJ2-1 TRBV9 CASSPRTGAYNEQFF
TRBJ2-3 TRBV7-9 CASSWDRVSTDTQYF
TRBJ2-7 TRBV15 CATSRDLAGGSYEQYF
TRBJ2-1 TRBV6-1 CASRRTGNEQFF
TRBJ1-5 TRBV28 CASRGRGNQPQHF
TRBJ1-4 TRBV27 CASSIGFGANEKLFF
TRBJ2-2 TRBV9 CASSVRREGTGELFF
TRBJ1-2 TRBV30 CAWSAARLNLYGYTF
TRBJ1-1 TRBV10-3 CAITDSRRTEAFF
TRBJ2-1 TRBV27 CASSFSGFTSGIF
TRBJ1-5 TRBV5-1 CASSLGSAGGNQPQHF
TRBJ2-3 TRBV5-1 CASSLVSPGRSTDTQYF
TRBJ1-5 TRBV9 CASSVVWRGNQPQHF
TRBJ1-2 TRBV4-3 CASSQEDRNYGYTF
TRBJ2-6 TRBV19 CATRRTGQSGANVLTF
TRBJ2-7 TRBV6-5 CASRTGGVAFYEQYF
TRBJ2-5 TRBV7-3 CASSSSGTETQYF
TRBJ2-7 TRBV28 CASSSGRAYEQYF
TRBJ2-3 TRBV28 CASSPTYSPPDTQYF
TRBJ2-3 TRBV5-1 CASSGTSVPTDTQYF
TRBJ1-3 TRBV4-1 CASSRGAASSGNTIYF
TRBJ2-6 TRBV7-9 CASSSRVSGANVLTF
TRBJ2-5 TRBV14 CASSQAGTGGKETQYF
TRBJ2-3 TRBV28 CASSLGQDTDTQYF
TRBJ2-5 TRBV5-6 CASSLAGGALQETQYF
TRBJ2-5 TRBV5-6 CASSPAGREETQYF
TRBJ1-1 TRBV7-9 CASSHSTGVNTEAFF
TRBJ2-1 TRBV27 CASSLSPAWGLGEQFF
TRBJ2-1 TRBV11-3 CASSVTGYTYNEQFF
TRBJ2-3 TRBV5-1 CASSSTFIGSTDTQYF